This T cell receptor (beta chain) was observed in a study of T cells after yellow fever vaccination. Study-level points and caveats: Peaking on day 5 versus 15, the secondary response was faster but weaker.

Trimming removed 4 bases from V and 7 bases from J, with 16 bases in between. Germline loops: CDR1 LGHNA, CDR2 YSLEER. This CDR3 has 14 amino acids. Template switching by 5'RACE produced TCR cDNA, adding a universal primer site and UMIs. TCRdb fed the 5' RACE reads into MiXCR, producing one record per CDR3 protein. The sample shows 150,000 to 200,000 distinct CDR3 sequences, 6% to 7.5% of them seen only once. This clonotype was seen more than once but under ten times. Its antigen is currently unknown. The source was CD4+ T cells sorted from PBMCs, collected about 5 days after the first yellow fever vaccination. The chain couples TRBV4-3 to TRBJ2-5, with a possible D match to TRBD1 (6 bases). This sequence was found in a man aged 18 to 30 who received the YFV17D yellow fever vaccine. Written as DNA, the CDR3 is TGCGCCAGCAGCCCGGGCCAGGGCAGGGGGACCCAGTACTTC. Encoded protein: CASSPGQGRGTQYF.